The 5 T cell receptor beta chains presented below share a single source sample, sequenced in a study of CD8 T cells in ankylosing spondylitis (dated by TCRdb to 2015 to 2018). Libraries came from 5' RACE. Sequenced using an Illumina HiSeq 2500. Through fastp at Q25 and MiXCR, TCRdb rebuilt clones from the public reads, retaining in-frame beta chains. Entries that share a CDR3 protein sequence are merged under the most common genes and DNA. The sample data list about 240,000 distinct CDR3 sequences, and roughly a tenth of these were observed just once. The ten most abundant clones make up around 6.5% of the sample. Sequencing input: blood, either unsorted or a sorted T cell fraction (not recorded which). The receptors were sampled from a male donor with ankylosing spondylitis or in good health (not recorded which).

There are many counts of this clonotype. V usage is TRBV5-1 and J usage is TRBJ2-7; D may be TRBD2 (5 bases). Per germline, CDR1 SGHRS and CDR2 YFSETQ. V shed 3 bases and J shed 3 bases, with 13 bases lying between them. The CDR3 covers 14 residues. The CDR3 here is CASSSTTSSYEQYF. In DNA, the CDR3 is TGCGCCAGCAGCTCAACAACTAGTAGCTACGAGCAGTACTTC.

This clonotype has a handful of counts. The DNA of the CDR3 is TGTGCCAGTAGTGCCCGACAGAGAAACACTGAAGCTTTCTTT. Amino acid sequence: CASSARQRNTEAFF. The chain joins TRBV19 to TRBJ1-1; perhaps TRBD1 as D (5 bases). V was clipped by 5 bases and J by 2 bases, with 12 bases between them. The CDR3 sequence is 14 residues long. Looked up from germline, CDR1 is LNHDA and CDR2 is SQIVND (reference sequence).

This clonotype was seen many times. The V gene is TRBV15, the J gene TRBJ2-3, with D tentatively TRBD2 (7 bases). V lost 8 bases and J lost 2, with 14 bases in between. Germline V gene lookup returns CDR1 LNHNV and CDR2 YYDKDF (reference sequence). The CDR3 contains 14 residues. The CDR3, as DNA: TGTGCCACCGCCGCGGGGGCCGACACAGATACGCAGTATTTT. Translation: CATAAGADTDTQYF.

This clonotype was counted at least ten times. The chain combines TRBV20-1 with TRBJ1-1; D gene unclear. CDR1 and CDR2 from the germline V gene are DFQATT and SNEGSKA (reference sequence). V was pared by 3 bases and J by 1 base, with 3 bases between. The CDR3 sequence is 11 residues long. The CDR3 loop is CSASKNTEAFF. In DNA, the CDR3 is TGCAGTGCTAGTAAGAACACTGAAGCTTTCTTT.

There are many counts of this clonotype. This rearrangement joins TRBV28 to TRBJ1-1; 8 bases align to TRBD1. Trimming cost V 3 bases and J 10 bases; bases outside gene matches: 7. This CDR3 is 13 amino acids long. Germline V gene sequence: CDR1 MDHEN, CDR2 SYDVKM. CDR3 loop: CASSFRGRVRAFF. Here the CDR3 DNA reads TGTGCCAGCAGTTTCAGGGGGCGAGTGCGAGCTTTCTTT.